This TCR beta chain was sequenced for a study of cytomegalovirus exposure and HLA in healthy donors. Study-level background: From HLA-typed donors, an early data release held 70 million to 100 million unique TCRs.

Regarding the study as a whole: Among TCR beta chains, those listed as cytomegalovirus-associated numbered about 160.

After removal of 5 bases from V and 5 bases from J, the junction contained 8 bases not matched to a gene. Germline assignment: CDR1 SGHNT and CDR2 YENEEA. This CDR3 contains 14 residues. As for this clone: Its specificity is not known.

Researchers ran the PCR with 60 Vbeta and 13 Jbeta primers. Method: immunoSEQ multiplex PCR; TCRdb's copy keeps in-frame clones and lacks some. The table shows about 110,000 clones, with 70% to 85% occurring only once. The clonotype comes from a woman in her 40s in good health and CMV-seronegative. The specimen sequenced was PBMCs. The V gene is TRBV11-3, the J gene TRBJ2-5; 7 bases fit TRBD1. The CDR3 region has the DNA TGTGCCAGCAGCCCAACCGCCAGGGGGGAGACCCAGTACTTC. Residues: CASSPTARGETQYF.